This entry describes one T cell receptor (beta chain). The sample is drawn from a study of blood T cell repertoires in COVID-19. Methods used by the authors: How many nucleated cells were present was estimated from reference gene primer amplification. Here immunoSEQ multiplex PCR was the method, and the copy in TCRdb shows in-frame clones only, minus some. That table is the source of V, J and clone size, and D and trimming were worked out from the DNA. The data hold 60,000 to 70,000 clones, with 65% to 90% observed a single time. Sequenced input: peripheral blood. This sequence originates from an elderly man with acute or convalescent COVID-19.

The CDR3 DNA reads TGTGCTAGTGGTTTGCCTAGCGGGCTATTGTACAATGAGCAGTTCTTC. This codes for CASGLPSGLLYNEQFF. The rearrangement joins TRBV12-5 to TRBJ2-1, with 8 bases identical to TRBD2. This CDR3 has 16 residues. Germline lookup yields CDR1 LGHNT and CDR2 FRNRAP. The junction had 7 bases not matched to a gene; V was cut back by 2 bases and J by 4 bases.